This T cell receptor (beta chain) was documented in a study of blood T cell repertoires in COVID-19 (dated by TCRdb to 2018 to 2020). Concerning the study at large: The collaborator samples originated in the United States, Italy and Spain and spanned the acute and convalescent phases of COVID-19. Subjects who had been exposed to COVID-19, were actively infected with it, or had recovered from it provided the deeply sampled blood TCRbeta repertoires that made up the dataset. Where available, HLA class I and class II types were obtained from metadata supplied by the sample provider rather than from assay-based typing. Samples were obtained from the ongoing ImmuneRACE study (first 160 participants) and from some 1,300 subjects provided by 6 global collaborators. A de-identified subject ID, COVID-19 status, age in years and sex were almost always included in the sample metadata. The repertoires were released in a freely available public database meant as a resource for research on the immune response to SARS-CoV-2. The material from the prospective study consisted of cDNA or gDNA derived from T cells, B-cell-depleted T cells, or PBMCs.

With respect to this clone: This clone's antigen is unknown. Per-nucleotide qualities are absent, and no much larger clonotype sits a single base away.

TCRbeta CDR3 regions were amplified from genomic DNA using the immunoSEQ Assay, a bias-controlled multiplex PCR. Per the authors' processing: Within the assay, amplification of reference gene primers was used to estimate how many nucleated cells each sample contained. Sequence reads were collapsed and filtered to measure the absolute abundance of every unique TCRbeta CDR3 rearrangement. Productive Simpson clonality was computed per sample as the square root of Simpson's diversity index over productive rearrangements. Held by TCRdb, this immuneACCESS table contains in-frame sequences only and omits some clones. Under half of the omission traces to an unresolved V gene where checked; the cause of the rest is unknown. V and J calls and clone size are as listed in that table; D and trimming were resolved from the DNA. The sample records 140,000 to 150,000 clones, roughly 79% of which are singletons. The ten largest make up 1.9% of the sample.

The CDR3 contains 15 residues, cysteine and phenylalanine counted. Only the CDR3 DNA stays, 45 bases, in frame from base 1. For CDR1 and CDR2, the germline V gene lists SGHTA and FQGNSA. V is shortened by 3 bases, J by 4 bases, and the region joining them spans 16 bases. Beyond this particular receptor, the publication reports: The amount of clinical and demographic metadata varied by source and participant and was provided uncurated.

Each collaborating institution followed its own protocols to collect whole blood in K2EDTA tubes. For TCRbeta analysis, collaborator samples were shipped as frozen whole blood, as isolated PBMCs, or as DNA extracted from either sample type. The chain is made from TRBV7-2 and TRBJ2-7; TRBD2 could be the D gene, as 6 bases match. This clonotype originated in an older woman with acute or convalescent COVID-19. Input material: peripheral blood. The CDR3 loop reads CASSFGGDLSYEQYF. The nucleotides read TGTGCCAGCAGCTTCGGAGGGGATCTCTCTTACGAGCAGTACTTC.